Below are 18 T cell receptor beta chains sequenced from a single sample in a study of blood T cells in healthy people across ages (dated by TCRdb to about 2015). The library was made by 5' RACE. The sequencing machine was an Illumina HiSeq 2500. The second PCR ran for about 7 to 11 cycles and used a J-beta primer mix along with a sample-barcoded 5' primer. TCRdb reran the public reads through fastp at Q25 and MiXCR, keeping productive beta chains. Each entry is one CDR3 protein sequence, shown with its most common DNA and genes. This sample has about 730,000 distinct CDR3 sequences in its table, and roughly 41% of those were observed once. The ten largest account for under 25% of the sample. Sequencing input: blood. All receptors come from a woman in her fifties or sixties in good health.

There are many counts of this clonotype. CDR3 in DNA: TGTGCCAGCAAAGTTGGTACCACAGGGGACGAGCAGTACTTC. Its protein product is CASKVGTTGDEQYF. J is TRBJ2-7 and V is TRBV6-5, with 7 bases that match TRBD1. Looked up from germline, CDR1 is MNHEY and CDR2 is SVGAGI. With 7 bases clipped from V and 5 bases from J, the junction kept 11 bases outside the gene matches. This CDR3 is 14 amino acids long.

J is TRBJ2-1 and V is TRBV4-1, with D possibly matching TRBD1 (5 bases). Germline V lookup: CDR1 MGHRA, CDR2 YSYEKL. CDR3 length: 15 amino acids. V shed 6 bases and J shed 0 bases, with 12 bases lying between them. DNA of the CDR3: TGCGCCAGCAGAGGTGGACACTCCTCCTACAATGAGCAGTTCTTC. Its translation: CASRGGHSSYNEQFF.

The V call is TRBV29-1, the J call TRBJ2-5, with D uncertain. The J call may be faulty, since TRBJ2-4 better matches the DNA end. In germline, CDR1 is SQVTM, CDR2 ANQGSEA. This CDR3 has 14 amino acids. In nucleotides, the CDR3 is TGCAGCGTTGAAGGGAATCACCAGCAGGACATTCAGTACTTC. This encodes CSVEGNHQQDIQYF.

A few counts support this clonotype. This chain joins TRBV30 and TRBJ2-5, with D possibly matching TRBD1 (5 bases). Germline CDR1 is GTSNPN and CDR2 is SVGIG (reference sequence). The V end lost 4 bases, the J end lost 2 bases, and 11 bases lay between the germline ends. The CDR3 covers 13 residues. The CDR3: CAWIGAVQETQYF. The DNA for the CDR3 is TGTGCCTGGATTGGGGCAGTACAAGAGACCCAGTACTTC.

Only a few counts were recorded for this clonotype. This chain uses TRBV6-2 or TRBV6-3 with TRBJ2-2, with 8 bases lining up with TRBD1. Germline V gives CDR1 MNHEY, CDR2 SVGEGT. CDR3 length: 17 amino acids. V lost 7 bases to trimming and J lost 4 bases; unmatched junction nucleotides: 14. The DNA of the CDR3 is TGTGCCAGCACCTCCAACCGGGACAGGCGTTCCACCGGGGAGCTGTTTTTT. Protein: CASTSNRDRRSTGELFF.

This clonotype was counted ten times or more. This sequence joins TRBV9 and TRBJ2-5; D is perhaps TRBD2 (6 bases). Trimming removed 4 bases at V and 2 bases at J, with 18 bases between. CDR1 is SGDLS, CDR2 YYNGEE, per germline. This CDR3 spans 16 amino acids. Here the CDR3 DNA reads TGTGCCAGCAGCCCCAGGCGGGGCCAAGTACAAGAGACCCAGTACTTC. It yields the protein CASSPRRGQVQETQYF. Complete variable domain (other parts from reference TRBV9 and TRBJ2-5): DSGVTQTPKHLITATGQRVTLRCSPRSGDLSVYWYQQSLDQGLQFLIQYYNGEERAKGNILERFSAQQFPDLHSELNLSSLELGDSALYFCASSPRRGQVQETQYFGPGTRLLVL.

This clonotype has only one observation. This chain connects TRBV28 to TRBJ2-3, with 11 bases matching TRBD2. The V gene end was trimmed by 6 bases and the J gene end by 11 bases; junction bases not matched to a gene: 13. Germline CDR1 MDHEN, CDR2 SYDVKM. This CDR3 has 15 residues. The CDR3 here is CASSVTSGMGNRQYF. The CDR3 DNA is TGTGCCAGCAGCGTGACTAGCGGGATGGGTAATAGGCAGTATTTT. Using reference TRBV28 and TRBJ2-3 for the parts outside the CDR3, the full variable domain is DVKVTQSSRYLVKRTGEKVFLECVQDMDHENMFWYRQDPGLGLRLIYFSYDVKMKEKGDIPEGYSVSREKKERFSLILESASTNQTSMYLCASSVTSGMGNRQYFGPGTRLTVL.

Only a few counts were recorded for this clonotype. J is TRBJ2-1 and V is TRBV20-1, with D possibly being TRBD2 (5 bases). Germline V gene lookup returns CDR1 DFQATT and CDR2 SNEGSKA (reference sequence). V was cut by 6 bases and J by 0 bases, with 15 bases left in between. The CDR3 is 15 amino acids. CDR3 nucleotides: TGCAGTGCCGAACCGGGAACCCGCTCCTACAATGAGCAGTTCTTC. This sequence encodes CSAEPGTRSYNEQFF.

This clonotype was seen many times. The rearrangement joins TRBV10-3 to TRBJ2-3; D not certain. Trimming cost V 10 bases and J 1 base, with 15 bases left between them. Germline V gene data show CDR1 as ENHRY and CDR2 as SYGVKD. The CDR3 is 14 residues long. CDR3 DNA: TGTGCCACCGCCCTTGGCGGAGGCACAGATACGCAGTATTTT. Protein product: CATALGGGTDTQYF.

This clonotype was observed once. The chain is built from TRBV29-1 and TRBJ1-4, with D uncertain. V gave up 7 bases and J gave up 0 bases, with 18 bases separating them. There are 16 residues in the CDR3. Per the germline V gene, CDR1 is SQVTM and CDR2 is ANQGSEA. The CDR3 reads CSAGREEDATNEKLFF. The CDR3 coding sequence is TGCAGCGCCGGGAGGGAGGAAGACGCAACTAATGAAAAACTGTTTTTT.

This clonotype was detected a few times. The chain carries TRBV20-1 and TRBJ2-3; 10 nucleotides agree with TRBD2. The CDR3 consists of 15 residues. Germline V CDR1 and CDR2: DFQATT, SNEGSKA (reference sequence). V was clipped by 6 bases and J by 2 bases; unmatched bases: 8. The CDR3 coding sequence is TGCAGTGCCCACGGGACTAGCGCCCACACAGATACGCAGTATTTT. Translating gives CSAHGTSAHTDTQYF.

This clonotype was picked up many times. V and J are TRBV28 and TRBJ2-3; 9 bases line up with TRBD2. CDR1 and CDR2 (germline): MDHEN, SYDVKM. The ends lost 4 bases at V and 8 bases at J; junction bases unmatched: 10. There are 15 residues in the CDR3. CDR3 loop: CASSSSAGGPATQYF. CDR3 DNA: TGTGCCAGCAGTTCGTCGGCGGGAGGGCCTGCTACGCAGTATTTT.

This chain links TRBV3-1 with TRBJ1-2; 8 nucleotides match TRBD1. Germline trimming cut 1 base from V and 6 bases from J; bases unmatched to any gene: 7. CDR3 length: 15 amino acids. The germline CDR1 and CDR2 sequences are LGHDT and YNNKEL (reference sequence). CDR3 protein: CASSQAVRGLHGYTF. The CDR3 nucleotides read TGTGCCAGCAGCCAAGCGGTCAGGGGGCTGCATGGCTACACCTTC.

CDR3 sequence (DNA): TGTGCCATCAGTGAGGGGAATTCACCCCTCCACTTT. Amino acids: CAISEGNSPLHF. The chain couples TRBV10-3 to TRBJ1-6; D remains unclear. V lost 2 bases to trimming and J lost 7 bases, with 3 bases between them. The CDR3 spans 12 residues. Germline assignment: CDR1 ENHRY and CDR2 SYGVKD.

This clonotype was seen repeatedly, ten times or more. V gene TRBV29-1 combines with J gene TRBJ2-5; the D gene could be TRBD1 or TRBD2 (5 bases each). The CDR3 extends over 14 amino acids. The germline CDR1 and CDR2 sequences are SQVTM and ANQGSEA. Deletions cut 4 bases from V and 1 base from J, with 13 bases between. CDR3 region: CSVGGPGLQETQYF. The CDR3 nucleotides are TGCAGCGTTGGGGGACCGGGCCTCCAAGAGACCCAGTACTTC.

The chain joins TRBV6-2 or TRBV6-3 to TRBJ1-5; no reliable D call. V lost 5 bases to trimming and J lost 0 bases, with 14 bases between them. Per germline, CDR1 MNHEY and CDR2 SVGEGT. The length of the CDR3 is 16 residues. The CDR3 nucleotides read TGTGCCAGCAGTCTCTGGACCCTTAATAGCAATCAGCCCCAGCATTTT. Encoded protein: CASSLWTLNSNQPQHF.

This clonotype was found a few times. The CDR3 here is CASSSMGLAGTDTQYF. The CDR3 nucleotides are TGTGCCAGCAGCTCCATGGGACTAGCGGGAACAGATACGCAGTATTTT. The chain links TRBV7-6 to TRBJ2-3; 13 nucleotides line up with TRBD2. V dropped 4 bases and J dropped 3; count of bases not matched to a gene: 4. This CDR3 is 16 amino acids long. The V gene's germline CDR1 is SGHVS and CDR2 FNYEAQ.

V gene TRBV20-1 combines with J gene TRBJ1-1; 12 bases align to TRBD1. The CDR3 spans 15 residues. V lost 8 bases to trimming and J lost 0 bases; unmatched junction nucleotides: 7. CDR1 is DFQATT, CDR2 SNEGSKA, per germline (reference sequence). The CDR3 region is CSQGTGGGMNTEAFF. The DNA of the CDR3 is TGCAGTCAGGGGACAGGGGGCGGCATGAACACTGAAGCTTTCTTT.